This T cell receptor beta chain emerged from a study of neurological immune-mediated disorders. This clonotype came up many times. TCRdb redid the calling of the 5' RACE reads with MiXCR, one entry per CDR3 protein. In the table there are roughly 120,000 distinct CDR3 sequences, about 3.2% of which are singletons. CDR3 length: 15 amino acids. Looked up from germline, CDR1 is LGHDT and CDR2 is YNNKEL (reference sequence). Trimming stripped 0 bases from V and 2 bases from J, with 10 bases between. This clonotype was obtained from a young woman with multiple sclerosis. The specimen sequenced was PBMCs. The V call is TRBV3-1, the J call TRBJ1-1; D possibly corresponds to TRBD1 (6 bases). The CDR3 reads CASSQDAGANTEAFF. DNA of the CDR3: TGTGCCAGCAGCCAAGATGCAGGGGCAAACACTGAAGCTTTCTTT.